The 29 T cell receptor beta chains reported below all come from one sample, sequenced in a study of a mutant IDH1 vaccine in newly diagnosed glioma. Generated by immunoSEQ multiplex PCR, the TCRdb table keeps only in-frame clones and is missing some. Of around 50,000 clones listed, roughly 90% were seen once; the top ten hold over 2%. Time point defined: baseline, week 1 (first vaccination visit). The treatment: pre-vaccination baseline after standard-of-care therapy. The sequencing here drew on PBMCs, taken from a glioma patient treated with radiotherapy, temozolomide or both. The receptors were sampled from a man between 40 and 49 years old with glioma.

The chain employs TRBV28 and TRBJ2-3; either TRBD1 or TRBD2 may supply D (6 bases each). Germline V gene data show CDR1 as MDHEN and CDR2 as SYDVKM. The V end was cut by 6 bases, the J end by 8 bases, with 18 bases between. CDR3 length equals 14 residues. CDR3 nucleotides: TGTGCCAGCAGCCCGCCGAGGGGGGCGAGTACGCAGTATTTT. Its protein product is CASSPPRGASTQYF.

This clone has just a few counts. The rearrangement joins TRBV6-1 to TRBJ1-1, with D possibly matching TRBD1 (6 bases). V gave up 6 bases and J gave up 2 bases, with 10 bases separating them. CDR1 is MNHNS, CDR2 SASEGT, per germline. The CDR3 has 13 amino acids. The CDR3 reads CASRPGVNTEAFF. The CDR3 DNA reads TGTGCCAGCAGGCCAGGGGTTAACACTGAAGCTTTCTTT.

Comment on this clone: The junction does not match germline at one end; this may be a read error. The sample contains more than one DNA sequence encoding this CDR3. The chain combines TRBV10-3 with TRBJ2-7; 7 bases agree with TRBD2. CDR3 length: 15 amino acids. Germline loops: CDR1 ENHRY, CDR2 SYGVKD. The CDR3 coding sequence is TGTGCCATCAGTGATCTAGCGGACACCTCCTACGAGCAGTATTTC. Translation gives CAISDLADTSYEQYF.

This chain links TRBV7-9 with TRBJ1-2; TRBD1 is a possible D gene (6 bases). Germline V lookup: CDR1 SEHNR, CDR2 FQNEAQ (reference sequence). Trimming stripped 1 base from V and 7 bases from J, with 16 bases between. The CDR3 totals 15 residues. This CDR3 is CASSLDGGRVIGYTF. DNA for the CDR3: TGTGCCAGCAGCTTAGATGGGGGCCGGGTTATTGGCTACACCTTC.

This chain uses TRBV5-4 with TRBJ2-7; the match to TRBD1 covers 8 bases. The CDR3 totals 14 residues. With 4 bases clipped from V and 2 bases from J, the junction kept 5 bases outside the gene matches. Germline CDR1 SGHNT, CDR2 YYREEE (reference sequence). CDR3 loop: CASSPGGRAYEQYF. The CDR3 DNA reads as TGTGCCAGCAGCCCAGGGGGCAGGGCCTACGAGCAGTACTTC. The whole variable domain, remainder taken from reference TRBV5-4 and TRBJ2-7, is ETGVTQSPTHLIKTRGQQVTLRCSSQSGHNTVSWYQQALGQGPQFIFQYYREEENGRGNFPPRFSGLQFPNYSSELNVNALELDDSALYLCASSPGGRAYEQYFGPGTRLTVT.

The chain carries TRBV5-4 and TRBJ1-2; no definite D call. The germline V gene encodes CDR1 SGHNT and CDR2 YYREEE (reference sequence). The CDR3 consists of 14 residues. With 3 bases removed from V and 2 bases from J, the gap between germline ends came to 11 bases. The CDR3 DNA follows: TGTGCCAGCAGCTCGTATGGAGCAAACTATGGCTACACCTTC. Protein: CASSSYGANYGYTF.

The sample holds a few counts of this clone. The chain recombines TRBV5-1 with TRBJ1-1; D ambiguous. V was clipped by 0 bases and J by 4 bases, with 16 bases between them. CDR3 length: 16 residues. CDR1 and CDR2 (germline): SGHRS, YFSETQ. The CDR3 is CASSLGSYDFITEAFF. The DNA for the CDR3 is TGCGCCAGCAGCTTGGGATCCTACGACTTTATCACTGAAGCTTTCTTT. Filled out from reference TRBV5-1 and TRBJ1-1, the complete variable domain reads KAGVTQTPRYLIKTRGQQVTLSCSPISGHRSVSWYQQTPGQGLQFLFEYFSETQRNKGNFPGRFSGRQFSNSRSEMNVSTLELGDSALYLCASSLGSYDFITEAFFGQGTRLTVV.

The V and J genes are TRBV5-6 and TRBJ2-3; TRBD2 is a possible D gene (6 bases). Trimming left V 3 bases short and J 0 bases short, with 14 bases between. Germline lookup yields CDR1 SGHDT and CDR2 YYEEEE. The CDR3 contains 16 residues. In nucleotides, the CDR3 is TGTGCCAGCAGCTCCATTAGCGGAATTAGCACAGATACGCAGTATTTT. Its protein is CASSSISGISTDTQYF.

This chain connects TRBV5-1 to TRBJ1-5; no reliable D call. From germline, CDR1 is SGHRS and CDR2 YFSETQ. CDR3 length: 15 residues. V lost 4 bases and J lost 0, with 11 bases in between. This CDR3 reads CASSPDGNSNQPQHF. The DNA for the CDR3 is TGCGCCAGCAGCCCTGACGGGAATAGCAATCAGCCCCAGCATTTT.

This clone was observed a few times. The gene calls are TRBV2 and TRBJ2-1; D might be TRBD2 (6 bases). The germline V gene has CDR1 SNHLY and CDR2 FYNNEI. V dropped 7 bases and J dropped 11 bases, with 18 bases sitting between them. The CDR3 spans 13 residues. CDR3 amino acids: CASTIWGDWKQFF. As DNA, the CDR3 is TGTGCCAGCACGATATGGGGGGACTGGAAGCAGTTCTTC. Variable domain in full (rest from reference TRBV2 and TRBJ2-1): EPEVTQTPSHQVTQMGQEVILRCVPISNHLYFYWYRQILGQKVEFLVSFYNNEISEKSEIFDDQFSVERPDGSNFTLKIRSTKLEDSAMYFCASTIWGDWKQFFGPGTRLTVL.

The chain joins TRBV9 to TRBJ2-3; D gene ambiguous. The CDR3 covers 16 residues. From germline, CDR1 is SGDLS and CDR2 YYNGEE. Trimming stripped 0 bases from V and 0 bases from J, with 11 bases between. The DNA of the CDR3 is TGTGCCAGCAGCGTAGCAATTCGAGAAAGCACAGATACGCAGTATTTT. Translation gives CASSVAIRESTDTQYF.

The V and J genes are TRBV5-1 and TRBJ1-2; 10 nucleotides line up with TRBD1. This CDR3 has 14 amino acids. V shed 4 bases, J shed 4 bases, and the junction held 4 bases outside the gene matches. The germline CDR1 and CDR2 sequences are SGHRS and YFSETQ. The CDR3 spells CASSVGQGGYGYTF. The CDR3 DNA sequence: TGCGCCAGCAGCGTCGGACAGGGGGGCTATGGCTACACCTTC.

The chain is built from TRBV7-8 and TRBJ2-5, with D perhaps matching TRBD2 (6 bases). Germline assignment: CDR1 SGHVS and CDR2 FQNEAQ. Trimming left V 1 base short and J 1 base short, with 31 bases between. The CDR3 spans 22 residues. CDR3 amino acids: CASSLGEITGTFLGVLQETQYF. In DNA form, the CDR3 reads TGTGCCAGCAGCTTAGGGGAAATAACTGGGACTTTCCTTGGGGTGCTCCAAGAGACCCAGTACTTC.

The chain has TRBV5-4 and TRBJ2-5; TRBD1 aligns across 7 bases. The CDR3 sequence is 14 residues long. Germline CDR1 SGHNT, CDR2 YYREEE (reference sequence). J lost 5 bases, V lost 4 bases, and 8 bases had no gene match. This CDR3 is CASSDRQGGETQYF. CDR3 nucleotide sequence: TGTGCCAGCAGCGACCGACAGGGTGGGGAGACCCAGTACTTC.

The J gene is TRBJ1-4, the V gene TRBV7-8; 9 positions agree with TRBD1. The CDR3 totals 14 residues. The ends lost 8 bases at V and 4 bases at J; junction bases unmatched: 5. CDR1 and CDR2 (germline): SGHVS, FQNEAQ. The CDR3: CASGTGGDNEKLFF. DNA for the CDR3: TGTGCCAGCGGCACAGGGGGCGATAATGAAAAACTGTTTTTT.

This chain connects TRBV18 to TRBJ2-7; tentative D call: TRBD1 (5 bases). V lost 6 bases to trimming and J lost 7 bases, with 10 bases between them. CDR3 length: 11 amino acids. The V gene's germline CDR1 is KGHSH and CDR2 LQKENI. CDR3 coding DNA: TGTGCCAGCTCTCCAGGGTTGGAGCAGTACTTC. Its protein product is CASSPGLEQYF.

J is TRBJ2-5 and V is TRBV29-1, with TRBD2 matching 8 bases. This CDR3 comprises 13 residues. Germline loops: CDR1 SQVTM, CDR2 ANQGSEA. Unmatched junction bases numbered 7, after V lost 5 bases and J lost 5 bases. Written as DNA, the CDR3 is TGCAGCGTTAACGGGAGGGCCGGGGAGACCCAGTACTTC. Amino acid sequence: CSVNGRAGETQYF.

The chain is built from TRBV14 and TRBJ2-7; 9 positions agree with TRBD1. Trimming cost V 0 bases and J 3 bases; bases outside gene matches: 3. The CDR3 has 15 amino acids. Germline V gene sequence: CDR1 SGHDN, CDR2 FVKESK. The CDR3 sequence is CASSQDGTGLYEQYF. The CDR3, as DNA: TGTGCCAGCAGCCAAGACGGGACAGGGCTCTACGAGCAGTACTTC.

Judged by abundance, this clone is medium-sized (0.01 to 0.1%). CDR3 loop: CASSTRMGLNEKLFF. The CDR3 DNA follows: TGTGCCAGCAGTACCCGGATGGGGCTTAATGAAAAACTGTTTTTT. This rearrangement joins TRBV28 to TRBJ1-4; D possibly corresponds to TRBD1 (5 bases). Trimming stripped 5 bases from V and 4 bases from J, with 14 bases between. Germline lookup yields CDR1 MDHEN and CDR2 SYDVKM. CDR3 length: 15 amino acids. Based on the CDR3 plus reference TRBV28 and TRBJ1-4, the full variable domain is DVKVTQSSRYLVKRTGEKVFLECVQDMDHENMFWYRQDPGLGLRLIYFSYDVKMKEKGDIPEGYSVSREKKERFSLILESASTNQTSMYLCASSTRMGLNEKLFFGSGTQLSVL.

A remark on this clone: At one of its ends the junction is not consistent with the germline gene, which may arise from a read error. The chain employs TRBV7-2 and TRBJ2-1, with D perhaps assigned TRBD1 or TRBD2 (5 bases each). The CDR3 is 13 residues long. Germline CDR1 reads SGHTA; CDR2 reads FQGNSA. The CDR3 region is CASSLGDQKKGIF. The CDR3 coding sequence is TGTGCCAGCAGCTTAGGGGACCAAAAAAAAGGGATCTTC.

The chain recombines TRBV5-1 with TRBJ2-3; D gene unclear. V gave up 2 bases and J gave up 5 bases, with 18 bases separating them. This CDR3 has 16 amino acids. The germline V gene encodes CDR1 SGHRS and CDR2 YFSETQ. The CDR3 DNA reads TGCGCCAGCAGCTTTTCAGGCATCGCGGTTGGAGATACGCAGTATTTT. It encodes CASSFSGIAVGDTQYF.

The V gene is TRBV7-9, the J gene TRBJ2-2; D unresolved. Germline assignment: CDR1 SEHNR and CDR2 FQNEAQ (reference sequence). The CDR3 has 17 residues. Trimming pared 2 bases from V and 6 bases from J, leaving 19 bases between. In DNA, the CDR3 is TGTGCCAGCAGCTTACAGACAAGACGAAAGACGGCCGGGGAGCTGTTTTTT. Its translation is CASSLQTRRKTAGELFF.

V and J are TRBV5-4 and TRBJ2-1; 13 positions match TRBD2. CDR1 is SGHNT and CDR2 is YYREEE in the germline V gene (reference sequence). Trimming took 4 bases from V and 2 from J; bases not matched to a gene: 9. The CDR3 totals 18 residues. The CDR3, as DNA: TGTGCCAGCAGCCGTGATGGACTAGCGGGGGCAGCCTACAATGAGCAGTTCTTC. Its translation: CASSRDGLAGAAYNEQFF.

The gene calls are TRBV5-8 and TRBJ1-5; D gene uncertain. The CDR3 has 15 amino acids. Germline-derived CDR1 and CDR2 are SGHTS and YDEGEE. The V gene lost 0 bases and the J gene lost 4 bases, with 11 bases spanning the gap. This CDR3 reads CASSLGGVRNQPQHF. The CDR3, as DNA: TGTGCCAGCAGCTTGGGAGGAGTTAGGAATCAGCCCCAGCATTTT.

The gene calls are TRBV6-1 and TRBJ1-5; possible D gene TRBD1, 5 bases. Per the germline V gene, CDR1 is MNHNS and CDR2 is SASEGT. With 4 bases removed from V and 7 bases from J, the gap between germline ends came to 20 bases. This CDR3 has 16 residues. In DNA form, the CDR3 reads TGTGCCAGCAGTGCCTTCGCGGGACCCGGCCCCCAGCCCCAGCATTTT. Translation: CASSAFAGPGPQPQHF.

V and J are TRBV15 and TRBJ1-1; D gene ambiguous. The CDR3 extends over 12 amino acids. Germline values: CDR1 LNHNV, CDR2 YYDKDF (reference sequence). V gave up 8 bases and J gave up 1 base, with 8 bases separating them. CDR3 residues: CATATPNTEAFF. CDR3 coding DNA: TGTGCCACCGCGACACCGAACACTGAAGCTTTCTTT. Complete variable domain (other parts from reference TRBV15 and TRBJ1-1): DAMVIQNPRYQVTQFGKPVTLSCSQTLNHNVMYWYQQKSSQAPKLLFHYYDKDFNNEADTPDNFQSRRPNTSFCFLDIRSPGLGDTAMYLCATATPNTEAFFGQGTRLTVV.

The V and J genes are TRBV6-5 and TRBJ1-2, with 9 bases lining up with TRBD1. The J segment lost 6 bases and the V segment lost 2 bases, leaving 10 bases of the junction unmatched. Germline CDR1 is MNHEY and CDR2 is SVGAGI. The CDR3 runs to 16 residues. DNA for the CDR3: TGTGCCAGCAGTTACGGGGACAGGGTGGGCGCGGATGGCTACACCTTC. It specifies CASSYGDRVGADGYTF.

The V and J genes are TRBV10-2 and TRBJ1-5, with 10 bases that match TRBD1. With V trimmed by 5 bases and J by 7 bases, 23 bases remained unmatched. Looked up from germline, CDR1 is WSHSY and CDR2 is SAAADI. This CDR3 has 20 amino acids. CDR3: CASSSLARRPGTGERQPQHF. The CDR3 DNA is TGCGCCAGCAGTTCGCTCGCCCGCCGTCCCGGGACAGGGGAAAGACAGCCCCAGCATTTT.

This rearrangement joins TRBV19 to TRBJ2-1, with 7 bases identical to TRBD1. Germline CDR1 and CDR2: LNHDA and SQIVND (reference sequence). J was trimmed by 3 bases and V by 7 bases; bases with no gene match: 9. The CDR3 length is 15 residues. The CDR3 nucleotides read TGTGCCAGTAATCGACTAAGGGACAGCTACAATGAGCAGTTCTTC. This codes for CASNRLRDSYNEQFF.